This T cell receptor beta chain was identified during a study of T cells expressing NK-cell markers. Study details: Most of the eight sequenced donors tested HCMV-seropositive; one tested seronegative.

Study findings and constraints: Each of over 5 donors carried dominant NKG2C+ clonotypes accounting for about 1.0-8% of CD8+ T cells. These clonotypes also led the CD3+CD56-NKG2C+ fraction in a handful of donors.

TCRdb reprocessed the 5' RACE reads, with one entry per CDR3 protein and no DNA. Its table records approximately 110,000 distinct CDR3 sequences. The germline gives CDR1 SGHVS, CDR2 FNYEAQ. This CDR3 comprises 16 residues. As regards this clonotype: Its specificity is unknown.

The chain carries TRBV7-6 and TRBJ2-5; the D gene TCRdb calls, TRBD2, cannot be checked with no DNA. Sequenced: blood T cells: a sorted CD56 or NKG2C T cell subset, CD4+ or CD8+ T cells, or bulk PBMC T cells (not recorded which). The TCR comes from a woman between 18 and 70 years old in good health. The CDR3 protein is CASSLMASESDETQYF.